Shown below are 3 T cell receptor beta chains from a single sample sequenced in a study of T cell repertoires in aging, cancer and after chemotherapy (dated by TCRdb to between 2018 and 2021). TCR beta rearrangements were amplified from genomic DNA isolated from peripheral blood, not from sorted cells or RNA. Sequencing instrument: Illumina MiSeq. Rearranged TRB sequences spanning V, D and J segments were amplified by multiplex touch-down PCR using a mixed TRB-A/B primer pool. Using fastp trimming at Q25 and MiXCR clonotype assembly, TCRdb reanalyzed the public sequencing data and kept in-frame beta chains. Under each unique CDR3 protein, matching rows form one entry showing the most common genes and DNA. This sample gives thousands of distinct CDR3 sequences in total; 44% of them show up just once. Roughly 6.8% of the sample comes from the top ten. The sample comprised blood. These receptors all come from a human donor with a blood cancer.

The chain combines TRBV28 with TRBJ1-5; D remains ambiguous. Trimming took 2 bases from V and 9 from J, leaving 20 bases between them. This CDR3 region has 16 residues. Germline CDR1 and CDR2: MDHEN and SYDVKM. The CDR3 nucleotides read TGTGCCAGCAGTTTAGGGCGGGGTACAGTCCAATCGCCCCAGCATTTT. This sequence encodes CASSLGRGTVQSPQHF.

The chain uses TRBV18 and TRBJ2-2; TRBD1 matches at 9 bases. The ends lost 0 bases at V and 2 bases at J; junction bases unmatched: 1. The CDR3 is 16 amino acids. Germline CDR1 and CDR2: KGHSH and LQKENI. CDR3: CASSPPTGGNTGELFF. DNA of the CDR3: TGTGCCAGCTCACCACCAACAGGGGGCAACACCGGGGAGCTGTTTTTT.

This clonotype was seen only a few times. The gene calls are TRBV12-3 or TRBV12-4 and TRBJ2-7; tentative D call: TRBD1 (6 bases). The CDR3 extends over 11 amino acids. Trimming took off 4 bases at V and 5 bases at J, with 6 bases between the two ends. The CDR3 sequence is CASSYRDEQYF. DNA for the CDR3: TGTGCCAGCAGTTACAGGGACGAGCAGTACTTC.